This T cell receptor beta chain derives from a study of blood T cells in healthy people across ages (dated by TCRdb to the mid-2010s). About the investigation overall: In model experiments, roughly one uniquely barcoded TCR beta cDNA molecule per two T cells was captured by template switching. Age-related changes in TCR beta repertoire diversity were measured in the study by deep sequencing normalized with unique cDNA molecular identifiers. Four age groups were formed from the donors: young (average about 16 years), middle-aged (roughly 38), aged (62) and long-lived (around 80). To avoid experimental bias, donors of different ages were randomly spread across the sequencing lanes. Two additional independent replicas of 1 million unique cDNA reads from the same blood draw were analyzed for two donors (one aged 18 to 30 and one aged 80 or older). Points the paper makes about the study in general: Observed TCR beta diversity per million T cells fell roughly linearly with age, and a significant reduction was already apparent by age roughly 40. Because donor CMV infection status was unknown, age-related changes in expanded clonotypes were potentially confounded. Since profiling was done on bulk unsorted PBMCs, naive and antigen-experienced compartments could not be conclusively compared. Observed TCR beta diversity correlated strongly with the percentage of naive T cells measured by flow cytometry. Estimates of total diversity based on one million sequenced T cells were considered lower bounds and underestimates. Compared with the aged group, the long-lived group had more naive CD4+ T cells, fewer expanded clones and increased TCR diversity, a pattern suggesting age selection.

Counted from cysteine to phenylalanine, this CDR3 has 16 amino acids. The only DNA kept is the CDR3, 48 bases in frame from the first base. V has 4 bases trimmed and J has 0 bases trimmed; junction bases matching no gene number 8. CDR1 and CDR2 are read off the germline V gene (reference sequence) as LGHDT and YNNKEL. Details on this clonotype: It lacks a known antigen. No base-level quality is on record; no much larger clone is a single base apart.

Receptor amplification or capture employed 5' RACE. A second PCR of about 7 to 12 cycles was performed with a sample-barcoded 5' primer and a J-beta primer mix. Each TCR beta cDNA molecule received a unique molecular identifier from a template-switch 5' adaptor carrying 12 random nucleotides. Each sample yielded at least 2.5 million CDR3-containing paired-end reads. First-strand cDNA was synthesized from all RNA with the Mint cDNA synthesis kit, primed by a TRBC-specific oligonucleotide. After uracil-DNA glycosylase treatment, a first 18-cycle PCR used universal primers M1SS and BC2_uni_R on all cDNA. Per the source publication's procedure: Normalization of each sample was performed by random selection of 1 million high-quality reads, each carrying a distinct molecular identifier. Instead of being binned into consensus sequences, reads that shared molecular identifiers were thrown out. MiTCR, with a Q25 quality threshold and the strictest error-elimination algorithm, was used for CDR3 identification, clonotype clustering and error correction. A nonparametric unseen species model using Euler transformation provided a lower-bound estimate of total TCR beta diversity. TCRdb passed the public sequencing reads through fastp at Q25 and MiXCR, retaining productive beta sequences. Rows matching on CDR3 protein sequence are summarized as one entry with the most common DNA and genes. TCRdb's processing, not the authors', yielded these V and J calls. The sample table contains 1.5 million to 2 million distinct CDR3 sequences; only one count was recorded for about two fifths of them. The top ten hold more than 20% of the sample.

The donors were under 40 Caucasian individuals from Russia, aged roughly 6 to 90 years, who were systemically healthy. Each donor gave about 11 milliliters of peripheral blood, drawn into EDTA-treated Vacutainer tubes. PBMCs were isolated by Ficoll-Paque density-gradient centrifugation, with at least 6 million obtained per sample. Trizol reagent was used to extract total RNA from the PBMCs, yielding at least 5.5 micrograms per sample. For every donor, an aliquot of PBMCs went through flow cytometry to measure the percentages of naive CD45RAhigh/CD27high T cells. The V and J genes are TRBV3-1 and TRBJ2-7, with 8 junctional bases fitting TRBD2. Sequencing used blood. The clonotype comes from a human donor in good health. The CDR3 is CASSPTSGESSYEQYF. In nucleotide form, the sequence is TGTGCCAGCAGCCCTACTAGCGGCGAGAGCTCCTACGAGCAGTACTTC.